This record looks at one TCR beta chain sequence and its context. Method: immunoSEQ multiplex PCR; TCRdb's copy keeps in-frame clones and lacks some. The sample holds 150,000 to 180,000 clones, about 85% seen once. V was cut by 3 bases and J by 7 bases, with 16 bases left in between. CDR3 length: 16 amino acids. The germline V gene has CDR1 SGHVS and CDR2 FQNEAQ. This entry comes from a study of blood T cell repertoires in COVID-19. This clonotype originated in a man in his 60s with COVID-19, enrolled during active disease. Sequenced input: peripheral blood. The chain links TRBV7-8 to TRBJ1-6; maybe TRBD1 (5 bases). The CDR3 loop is CASSFFGEAGNSPLHF. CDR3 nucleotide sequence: TGTGCCAGCAGCTTTTTTGGTGAGGCAGGGAATTCACCCCTCCACTTT.